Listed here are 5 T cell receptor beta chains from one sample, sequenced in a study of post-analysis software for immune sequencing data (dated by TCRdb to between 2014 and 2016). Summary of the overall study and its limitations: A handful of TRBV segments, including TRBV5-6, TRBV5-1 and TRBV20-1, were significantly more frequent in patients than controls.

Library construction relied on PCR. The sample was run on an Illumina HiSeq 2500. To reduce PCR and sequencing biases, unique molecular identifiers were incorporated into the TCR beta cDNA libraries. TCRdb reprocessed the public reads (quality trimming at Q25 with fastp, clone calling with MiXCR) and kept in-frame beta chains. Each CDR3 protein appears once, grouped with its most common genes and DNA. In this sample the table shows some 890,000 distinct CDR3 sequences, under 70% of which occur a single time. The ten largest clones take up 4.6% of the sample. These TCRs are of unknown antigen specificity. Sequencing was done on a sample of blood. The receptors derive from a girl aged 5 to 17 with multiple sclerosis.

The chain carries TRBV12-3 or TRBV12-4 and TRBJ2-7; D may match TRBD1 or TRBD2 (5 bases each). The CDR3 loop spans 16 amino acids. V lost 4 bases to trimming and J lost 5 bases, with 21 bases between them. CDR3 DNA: TGTGCCAGCAGTTGGGGGAAAACATCGAGCGGCGACGAGCAGTACTTC. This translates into CASSWGKTSSGDEQYF.

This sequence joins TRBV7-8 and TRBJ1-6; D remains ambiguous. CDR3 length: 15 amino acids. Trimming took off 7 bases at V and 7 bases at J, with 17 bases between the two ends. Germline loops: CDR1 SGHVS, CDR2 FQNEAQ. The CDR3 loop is CASTPARTRNSPLHF. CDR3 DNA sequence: TGTGCCAGCACTCCGGCCCGGACGCGGAATTCACCCCTCCACTTT.

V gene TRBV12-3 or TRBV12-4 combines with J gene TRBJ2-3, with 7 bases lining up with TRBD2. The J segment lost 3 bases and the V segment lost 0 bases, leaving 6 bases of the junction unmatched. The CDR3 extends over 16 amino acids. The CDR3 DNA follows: TGTGCCAGCAGTTTAGCTGATGGCGGGAGTACAGATACGCAGTATTTT. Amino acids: CASSLADGGSTDTQYF.

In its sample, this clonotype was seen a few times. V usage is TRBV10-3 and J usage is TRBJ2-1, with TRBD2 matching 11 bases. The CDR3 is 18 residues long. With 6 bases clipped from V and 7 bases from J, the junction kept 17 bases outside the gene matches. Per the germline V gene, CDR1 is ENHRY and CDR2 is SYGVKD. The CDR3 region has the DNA TGTGCCATCAGCCGAGGACTAGCGGGCTCCGGGGTAGGGAATGAGCAGTTCTTC. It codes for CAISRGLAGSGVGNEQFF.

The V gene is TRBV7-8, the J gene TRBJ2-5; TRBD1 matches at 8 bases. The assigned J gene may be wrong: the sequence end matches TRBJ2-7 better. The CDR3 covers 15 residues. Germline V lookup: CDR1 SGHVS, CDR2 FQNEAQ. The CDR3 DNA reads TGTGCCAGCAGCCAAATCCCCAGGGGGCGAAACGAGCAGTACTTC. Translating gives CASSQIPRGRNEQYF.